This passage covers 16 T cell receptor beta chains from one sample sequenced in a study of cytomegalovirus exposure and HLA in healthy donors. Vbeta (60) and Jbeta (13) primers were used in the PCR. Method: immunoSEQ multiplex PCR; TCRdb's copy keeps in-frame clones and lacks some. This table holds some 150,000 clones, about 78% found once. The sequenced material came from PBMCs. The origin of the receptors is a male donor in good health and CMV-seronegative.

The chain uses TRBV7-9 and TRBJ2-7; perhaps TRBD2 as D (6 bases). Germline CDR1 and CDR2: SEHNR and FQNEAQ (reference sequence). The CDR3 has 12 residues. Between the trimmed V and J ends, which lost 4 bases and 3 bases, there was a span of 7 bases. CDR3 bases: TGTGCCAGCAGCTGGGGGGACTACGAGCAGTACTTC. Translation gives CASSWGDYEQYF.

V is TRBV15 and J is TRBJ2-7, with TRBD2 matching 13 bases. Germline trimming cut 3 bases from V and 2 bases from J; bases unmatched to any gene: 4. Germline lookup yields CDR1 LNHNV and CDR2 YYDKDF (reference sequence). This CDR3 has 16 residues. The CDR3 loop reads CATSSRGLAGAYEQYF. The CDR3 nucleotides are TGTGCCACCAGCAGCCGTGGACTAGCGGGGGCCTACGAGCAGTACTTC. Full variable domain (outside the CDR3, taken from reference TRBV15 and TRBJ2-7): DAMVIQNPRYQVTQFGKPVTLSCSQTLNHNVMYWYQQKSSQAPKLLFHYYDKDFNNEADTPDNFQSRRPNTSFCFLDIRSPGLGDTAMYLCATSSRGLAGAYEQYFGPGTRLTVT.

The CDR3: CASSSGVSSYEQYF. CDR3 sequence (DNA): TGTGCCAGTAGTTCGGGAGTGAGCTCCTACGAGCAGTACTTC. This chain uses TRBV19 with TRBJ2-7, with D perhaps matching TRBD2 (6 bases). Germline V gives CDR1 LNHDA, CDR2 SQIVND (reference sequence). V lost 5 bases and J lost 0, with 11 bases in between. The CDR3 covers 14 residues. Looking up the rest from reference TRBV19 and TRBJ2-7 gives the full variable domain: DGGITQSPKYLFRKEGQNVTLSCEQNLNHDAMYWYRQDPGQGLRLIYYSQIVNDFQKGDIAEGYSVSREKKESFPLTVTSAQKNPTAFYLCASSSGVSSYEQYFGPGTRLTVT.

The V call is TRBV7-9, the J call TRBJ1-2, with a weak D call TRBD1 (5 bases). Per germline, CDR1 SEHNR and CDR2 FQNEAQ (reference sequence). Trimming took 5 bases from V and 5 from J, leaving 15 bases between them. CDR3 length: 14 residues. DNA of the CDR3: TGTGCCAGCAGCGCGGGGGAGGAAGGGTATGGCTACACCTTC. It translates to CASSAGEEGYGYTF.

The chain employs TRBV19 and TRBJ1-3, with TRBD1 matching 7 bases. V lost 0 bases and J lost 2; bases outside the gene matches: 4. CDR1 LNHDA and CDR2 SQIVND come from the germline V gene (reference sequence). The CDR3 length is 16 residues. The DNA for the CDR3 is TGTGCCAGTAGTATAGATTCGACAGGGCCTGGAAACACCATATATTTT. Residues: CASSIDSTGPGNTIYF.

CDR3 region: CASAPPQGASEQYF. The CDR3 nucleotides read TGTGCCAGCGCTCCCCCCCAGGGGGCGTCCGAGCAGTACTTC. V is TRBV6-6 and J is TRBJ2-7, with 8 bases aligning to TRBD1. The trim removed 8 bases at V and 6 bases at J, leaving 12 bases unmatched. The germline V gene has CDR1 MNHNY and CDR2 SVGAGI (reference sequence). This CDR3 spans 14 amino acids.

The rearrangement joins TRBV18 to TRBJ1-5; TRBD1 agrees at 8 bases. The CDR3 consists of 17 residues. After removal of 4 bases from V and 5 bases from J, the junction contained 13 bases not matched to a gene. The V gene's germline CDR1 is KGHSH and CDR2 LQKENI. CDR3 nucleotide sequence: TGTGCCAGCTCACAAACCGGGACAGGAGGCGGCTATCAGCCCCAGCATTTT. It specifies CASSQTGTGGGYQPQHF.

This sequence joins TRBV15 and TRBJ2-1; D uncertain. This CDR3 region has 12 residues. V was clipped by 1 base and J by 7 bases, with 5 bases between them. Germline CDR1 reads LNHNV; CDR2 reads YYDKDF (reference sequence). CDR3 loop: CATSRALNEQFF. CDR3 DNA: TGTGCCACCAGCAGAGCCCTTAATGAGCAGTTCTTC.

Only one count was recorded for this clone. The chain carries TRBV9 and TRBJ2-2; D possibly corresponds to TRBD1 (5 bases). The germline V gene encodes CDR1 SGDLS and CDR2 YYNGEE. The CDR3 loop spans 14 amino acids. V was cut by 3 bases and J by 5 bases, with 11 bases left in between. In nucleotides, the CDR3 is TGTGCCAGCAGCGCGATCAGGGTTACCGGGGAGCTGTTTTTT. This sequence encodes CASSAIRVTGELFF.

The V gene is TRBV9, the J gene TRBJ2-3; 9 bases match TRBD1. Germline CDR1 is SGDLS and CDR2 is YYNGEE. J gave up 2 bases and V 5 bases, and 9 bases lay outside the gene matches. The CDR3 has 16 residues. The CDR3 bases are TGTGCCAGCAGTGACCTGGGACAGGGCTTCACAGATACGCAGTATTTT. It translates to CASSDLGQGFTDTQYF.

This clone was seen just once. The junction does not match germline at one end; this may be a read error. The chain carries TRBV30 and TRBJ1-2; 7 nucleotides align to TRBD1. CDR1 and CDR2 (germline): GTSNPN, SVGIG (reference sequence). The length of the CDR3 is 16 residues. The CDR3 DNA is TGTGCCTGGAGTGTCCCCCCGACAGGGTTGGACTATGGCTACCCCTTC. Its protein product is CAWSVPPTGLDYGYPF.

This clone was detected only once. This chain links TRBV11-2 with TRBJ2-7, with TRBD1 identical over 12 bases. The CDR3 length is 15 residues. Germline lookup yields CDR1 SGHAT and CDR2 FQNNGV. V trimming: 4 bases; J trimming: 4 bases; junction bases outside the gene matches: 5. The CDR3 loop reads CASSYGTGGVYEQYF. The DNA for the CDR3 is TGTGCCAGCAGCTACGGGACAGGGGGCGTTTACGAGCAGTACTTC.

The rearrangement uses TRBV18 and TRBJ1-2; D is ambiguous. Germline lookup yields CDR1 KGHSH and CDR2 LQKENI. This CDR3 comprises 14 residues. The V end was cut by 3 bases, the J end by 2 bases, with 10 bases between. The CDR3 protein is CASSPRRENYGYTF. CDR3 coding DNA: TGTGCCAGCTCACCGAGGCGAGAAAACTATGGCTACACCTTC.

The genes are TRBV7-8 and TRBJ1-2; tentative D call: TRBD1 (5 bases). CDR1 is SGHVS, CDR2 FQNEAQ, per germline. V was pared by 1 base and J by 13 bases, with 22 bases between. The CDR3 sequence is 15 residues long. The CDR3 protein is CASSLGVRTRSAFTF. CDR3 nucleotide sequence: TGTGCCAGCAGCTTAGGAGTCCGGACACGGAGTGCGTTCACCTTC.

The chain has TRBV27 and TRBJ2-2, with a possible D match to TRBD1 (5 bases). The CDR3 covers 15 residues. The germline gives CDR1 MNHEY, CDR2 SMNVEV (reference sequence). Deletions cut 6 bases from V and 7 bases from J, with 18 bases between. The CDR3: CASRPLFLDIGELFF. The CDR3 DNA follows: TGTGCCAGCAGACCCCTTTTTCTGGACATCGGGGAGCTGTTTTTT.

This CDR3 is CASGRTRANYGYTF. In DNA, the CDR3 is TGTGCTAGTGGCCGCACCAGGGCCAACTATGGCTACACCTTC. The chain joins TRBV12-5 to TRBJ1-2; tentatively, D is TRBD1 (5 bases). Germline values: CDR1 LGHNT, CDR2 FRNRAP. The V and J ends lost 6 bases and 2 bases respectively, with 13 bases between them. This CDR3 comprises 14 residues.